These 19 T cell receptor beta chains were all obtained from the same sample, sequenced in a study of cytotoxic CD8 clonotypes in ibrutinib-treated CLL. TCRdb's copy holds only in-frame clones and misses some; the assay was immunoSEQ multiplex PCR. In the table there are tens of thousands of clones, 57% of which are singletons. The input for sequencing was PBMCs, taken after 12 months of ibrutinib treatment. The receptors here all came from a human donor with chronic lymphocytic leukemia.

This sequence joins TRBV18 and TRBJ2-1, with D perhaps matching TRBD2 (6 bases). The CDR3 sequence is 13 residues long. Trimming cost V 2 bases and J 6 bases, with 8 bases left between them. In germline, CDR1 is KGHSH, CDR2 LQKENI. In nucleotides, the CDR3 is TGTGCCAGCTCACCAAAGGGAGGCAATGAGCAGTTCTTC. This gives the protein CASSPKGGNEQFF.

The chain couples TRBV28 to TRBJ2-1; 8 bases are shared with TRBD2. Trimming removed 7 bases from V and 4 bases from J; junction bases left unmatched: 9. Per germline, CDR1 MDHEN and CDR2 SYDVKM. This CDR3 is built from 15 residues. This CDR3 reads CASKRAGVVYNEQFF. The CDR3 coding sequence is TGTGCCAGCAAGAGAGCGGGGGTCGTTTACAATGAGCAGTTCTTC.

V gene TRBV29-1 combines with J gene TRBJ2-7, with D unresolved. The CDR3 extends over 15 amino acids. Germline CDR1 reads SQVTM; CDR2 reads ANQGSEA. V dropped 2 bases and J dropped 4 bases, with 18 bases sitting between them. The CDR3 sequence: CSVESPAEQSYEQYF. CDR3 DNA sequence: TGCAGCGTTGAATCCCCTGCCGAACAGTCTTACGAGCAGTACTTC.

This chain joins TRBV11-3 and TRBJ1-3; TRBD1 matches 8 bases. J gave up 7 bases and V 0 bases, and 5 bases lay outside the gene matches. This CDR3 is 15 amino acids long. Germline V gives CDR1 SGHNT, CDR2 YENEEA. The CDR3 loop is CASSLDGGTGNTIYF. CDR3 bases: TGTGCCAGCAGCTTAGACGGCGGGACAGGCAACACCATATATTTT.

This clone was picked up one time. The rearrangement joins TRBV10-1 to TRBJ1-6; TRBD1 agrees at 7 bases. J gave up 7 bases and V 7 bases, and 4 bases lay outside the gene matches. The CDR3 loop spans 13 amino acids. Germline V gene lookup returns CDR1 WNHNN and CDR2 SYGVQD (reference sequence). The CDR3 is CASTGQVNSPLHF. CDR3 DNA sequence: TGCGCCAGCACCGGACAGGTGAATTCACCCCTCCACTTT.

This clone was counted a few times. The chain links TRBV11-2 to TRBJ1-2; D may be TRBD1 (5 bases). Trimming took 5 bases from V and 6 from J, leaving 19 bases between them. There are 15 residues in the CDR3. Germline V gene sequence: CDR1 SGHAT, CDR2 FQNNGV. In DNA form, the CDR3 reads TGTGCCAGCAGCGAAATATTGGGGCAGGGAGATGGCTACACCTTC. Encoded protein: CASSEILGQGDGYTF.

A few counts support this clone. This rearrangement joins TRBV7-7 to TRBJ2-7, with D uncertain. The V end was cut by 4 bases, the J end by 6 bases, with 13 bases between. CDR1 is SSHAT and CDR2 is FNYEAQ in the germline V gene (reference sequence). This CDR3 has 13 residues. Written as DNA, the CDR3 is TGTGCCAGCAGCTCCGGACCTACGGGCGAGCAGTACTTC. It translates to CASSSGPTGEQYF.

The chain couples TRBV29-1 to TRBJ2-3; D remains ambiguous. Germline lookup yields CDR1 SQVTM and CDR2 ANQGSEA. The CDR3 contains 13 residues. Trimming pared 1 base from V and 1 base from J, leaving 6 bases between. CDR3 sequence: CSVEVSRTDTQYF. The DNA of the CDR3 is TGCAGCGTTGAAGTCAGCCGCACAGATACGCAGTATTTT.

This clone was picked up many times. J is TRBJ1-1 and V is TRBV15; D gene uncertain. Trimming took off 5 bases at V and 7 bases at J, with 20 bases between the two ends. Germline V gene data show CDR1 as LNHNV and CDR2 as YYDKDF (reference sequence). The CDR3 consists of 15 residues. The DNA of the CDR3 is TGTGCCACCAGCCTACAAAGGGTGTCAAGGGTTGAAGCTTTCTTT. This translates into CATSLQRVSRVEAFF.

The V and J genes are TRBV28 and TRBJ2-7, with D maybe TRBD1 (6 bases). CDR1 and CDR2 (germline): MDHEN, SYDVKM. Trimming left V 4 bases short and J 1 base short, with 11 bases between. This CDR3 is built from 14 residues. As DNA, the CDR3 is TGTGCCAGCAGTTCCTCCGACAGGTCCTACGAGCAGTACGTC. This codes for CASSSSDRSYEQYV.

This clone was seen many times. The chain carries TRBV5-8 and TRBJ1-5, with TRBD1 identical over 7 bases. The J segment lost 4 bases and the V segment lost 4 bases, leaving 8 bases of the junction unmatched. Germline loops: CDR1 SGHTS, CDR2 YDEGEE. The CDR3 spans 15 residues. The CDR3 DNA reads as TGTGCCAGCAGCCCAAGTTACAGGGGAAATCAGCCCCAGCATTTT. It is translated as CASSPSYRGNQPQHF.

The CDR3 sequence: CASSQATQLRREGDEQFF. The CDR3 DNA reads TGCGCCAGCAGCCAAGCCACCCAGTTGCGGCGGGAGGGAGATGAGCAGTTCTTC. The chain joins TRBV4-1 to TRBJ2-1; 9 bases line up with TRBD2. Germline V lookup: CDR1 MGHRA, CDR2 YSYEKL. The CDR3 covers 18 residues. Unmatched junction bases numbered 15, after V lost 1 base and J lost 8 bases.

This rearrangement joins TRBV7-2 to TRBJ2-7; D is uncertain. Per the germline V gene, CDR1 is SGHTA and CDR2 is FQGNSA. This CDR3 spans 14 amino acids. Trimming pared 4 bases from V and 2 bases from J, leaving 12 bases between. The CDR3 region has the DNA TGTGCCAGCAGCTATGGTAGGTCCCCCTACGAGCAGTACTTC. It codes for CASSYGRSPYEQYF.

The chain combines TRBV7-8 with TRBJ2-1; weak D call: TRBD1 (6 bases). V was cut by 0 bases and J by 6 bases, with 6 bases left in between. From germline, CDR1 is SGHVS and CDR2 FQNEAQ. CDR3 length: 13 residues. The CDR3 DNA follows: TGTGCCAGCAGCTTAGCAGGGGGCAATGAGCAGTTCTTC. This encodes CASSLAGGNEQFF.

CDR3 in DNA: TGTGCCAGCTCACCAATTACCGGGAGCCCCTACGAGCAGTACTTC. Its translation: CASSPITGSPYEQYF. The J gene is TRBJ2-7, the V gene TRBV18, with D possibly TRBD2 on 6 matching bases. The length of the CDR3 is 15 residues. Germline V lookup: CDR1 KGHSH, CDR2 LQKENI. V was shortened by 2 bases and J by 2 bases, with 13 bases between the two germline ends. Combining the CDR3 with reference TRBV18 and TRBJ2-7 gives the whole variable domain NAGVMQNPRHLVRRRGQEARLRCSPMKGHSHVYWYRQLPEEGLKFMVYLQKENIIDESGMPKERFSAEFPKEGPSILRIQQVVRGDSAAYFCASSPITGSPYEQYFGPGTRLTVT.

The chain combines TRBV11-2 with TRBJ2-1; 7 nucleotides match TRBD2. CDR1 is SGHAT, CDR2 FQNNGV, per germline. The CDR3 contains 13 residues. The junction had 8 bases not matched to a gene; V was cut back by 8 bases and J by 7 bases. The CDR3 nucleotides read TGTGCCAGCTCCTCGGGGAGGGTTAATGAGCAGTTCTTC. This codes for CASSSGRVNEQFF.

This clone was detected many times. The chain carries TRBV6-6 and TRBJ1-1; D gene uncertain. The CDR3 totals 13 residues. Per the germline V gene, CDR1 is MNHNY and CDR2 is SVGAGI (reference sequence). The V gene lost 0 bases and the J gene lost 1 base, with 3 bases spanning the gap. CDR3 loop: CASSYSENTEAFF. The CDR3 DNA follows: TGTGCCAGCAGTTACTCAGAGAACACTGAAGCTTTCTTT.

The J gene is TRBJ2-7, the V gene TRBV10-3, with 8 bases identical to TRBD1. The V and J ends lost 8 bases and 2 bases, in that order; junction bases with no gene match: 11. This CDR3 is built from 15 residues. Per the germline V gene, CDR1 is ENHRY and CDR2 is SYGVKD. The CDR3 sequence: CAIGGGPDRAYEQYF. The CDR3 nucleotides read TGTGCCATCGGAGGGGGGCCGGACAGGGCCTACGAGCAGTACTTC.

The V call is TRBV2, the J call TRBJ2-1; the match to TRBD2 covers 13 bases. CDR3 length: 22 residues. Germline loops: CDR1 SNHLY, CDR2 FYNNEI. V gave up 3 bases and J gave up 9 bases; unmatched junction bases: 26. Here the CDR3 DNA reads TGTGCCAGCAGTGACTTGGGACTAGCGGGGCCGCGAAGGACCACAGGGAGTGGTGAGCAGTTCTTC. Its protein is CASSDLGLAGPRRTTGSGEQFF.